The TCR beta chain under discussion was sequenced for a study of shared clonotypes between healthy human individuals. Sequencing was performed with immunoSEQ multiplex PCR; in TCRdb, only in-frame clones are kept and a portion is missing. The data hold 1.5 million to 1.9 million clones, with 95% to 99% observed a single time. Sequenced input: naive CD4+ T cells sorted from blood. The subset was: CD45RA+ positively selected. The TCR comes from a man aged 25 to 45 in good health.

The CDR3 DNA follows: TGTGCCAGGAACACCGGGGGGGCCCTGAACACTGAAGCTTTCTTT. Translation: CARNTGGALNTEAFF. The chain recombines TRBV27 with TRBJ1-1; maybe TRBD1 (6 bases). This CDR3 is 15 amino acids long. The ends were cut back, 9 bases at V and 0 bases at J, with 17 bases in the middle. Germline V gene sequence: CDR1 MNHEY, CDR2 SMNVEV (reference sequence).